Many counts were recorded for the clone carrying this TCR beta chain. The antigen is unknown. This sample is drawn from a study of T cell repertoires in cytomegalovirus infection. In TCRdb, the reads were re-called with MiXCR into one record per CDR3 protein. The sample contains under 600,000 distinct CDR3 sequences, about 15% of which appear only once. This CDR3 region has 16 residues. V lost 3 bases and J lost 3, with 17 bases in between. Germline lookup yields CDR1 MNHEY and CDR2 SMNVEV (reference sequence). Notes on the study in general: CMV-specific TCR beta clonotypes restricted by HLA-C were the ones dominating the ex vivo response.

The sequencing sample was made of CD8+ T cells from PBMCs. The chain has TRBV27 and TRBJ1-2, with D possibly matching TRBD1 (5 bases). This sequence was found in a human donor in good health (CMV status not recorded). Some clones in this sample may be carry-over from other donors' samples. CDR3 sequence reads: CASSFMFGGLHYGYTF. The CDR3 region has the DNA TGTGCCAGCAGTTTTATGTTCGGGGGACTGCACTATGGCTACACCTTC.